Following are 3 T cell receptor beta chains from one sample sequenced in a study of T-cell memory formation after mild COVID-19. MiXCR was run by TCRdb on the 5' RACE reads, yielding one entry per CDR3 protein. The table has under 700,000 distinct CDR3 sequences, around 20% seen once. Sample: PBMCs or a T cell subset sorted from them (not recorded which). The receptors shown here come from an adult woman who had mild COVID-19 (a few samples of this study predate the infection). Cell type and time point are not known.

This clonotype was seen a handful of times. V usage is TRBV5-5 and J usage is TRBJ2-5; D perhaps matches TRBD2 (6 bases). Trimming shortened V by 2 bases and J by 4 bases, and 12 bases separated the two germline ends. Per the germline V gene, CDR1 is SGHKS and CDR2 is YYEKEE (reference sequence). The length of the CDR3 is 14 residues. Here the CDR3 reads CASSFPDGGETQYF. The CDR3 region has the DNA TGTGCCAGCAGCTTTCCAGACGGGGGAGAGACCCAGTACTTC.

The V and J genes are TRBV6-1 and TRBJ1-2; the D is unclear. The CDR3 contains 14 residues. Germline V gene lookup returns CDR1 MNHNS and CDR2 SASEGT. The ends were cut back, 3 bases at V and 4 bases at J, with 12 bases in the middle. The CDR3: CASSDDGRSYGYTF. The CDR3 DNA reads TGTGCCAGCAGTGACGATGGACGGAGCTATGGCTACACCTTC.

This clonotype has a handful of counts. The chain uses TRBV29-1 and TRBJ1-1; 7 bases match TRBD1. Germline V gene sequence: CDR1 SQVTM, CDR2 ANQGSEA. The CDR3 is 14 residues long. The V gene end was trimmed by 4 bases and the J gene end by 1 base; junction bases not matched to a gene: 6. The CDR3 loop is CSVVRAGGNTEAFF. CDR3 bases: TGCAGCGTTGTGCGGGCAGGGGGGAACACTGAAGCTTTCTTT.